The source of this T cell receptor beta chain is a study of cytomegalovirus exposure and HLA in healthy donors. At the level of the study: In terms of ancestry, the Caucasian-associated cluster contained roughly 81% of the approximately 400 genotyped donors.

Use of 60 Vbeta and 13 Jbeta primers characterized the PCR. Repertoires were generated with immunoSEQ multiplex PCR, while TCRdb's copy carries only in-frame clones and drops some. The table has about 130,000 clones, around 78% seen once. V lost 7 bases, J lost 5 bases, and 13 bases stayed unmatched. Germline V gene data show CDR1 as SGHTS and CDR2 as YDEGEE. The CDR3 covers 15 residues. Turning to this clone: Its target is not known.

General study points: Fewer N-insertions than the roughly 670-donor mean were reportedly shown by an Asian-associated ancestry cluster in a later analysis. Associated with cytomegalovirus, according to the listing, were 164 TCR beta chains.

The chain is built from TRBV5-8 and TRBJ2-3; 7 bases are a match to TRBD1. The clonotype originates from a man between 18 and 29 years old in good health and CMV-seropositive. Sequencing used PBMCs. The CDR3, as DNA: TGTGCCAGCCTTAGCATCGGGACAGTGGGAGATACGCAGTATTTT. This translates into CASLSIGTVGDTQYF. Supplemented by reference TRBV5-8 and TRBJ2-3, the full variable domain reads EAGVTQSPTHLIKTRGQQATLRCSPISGHTSVYWYQQALGLGLQFLLWYDEGEERNRGNFPPRFSGRQFPNYSSELNVNALELEDSALYLCASLSIGTVGDTQYFGPGTRLTVL.